The TCR beta chain described here comes from a study of tumor-infiltrating lymphocytes in primary liver carcinoma. Study overall: Resecting the tumor surgically was how the patients' primary liver carcinoma was treated.

Whole-study results and caveats: Researchers did not compare CD4+ and CD8+ repertoires, as samples were bulk unsorted.

Researchers drew blood RNA from unsorted whole blood and extracted germline DNA as well. These patients lived with chronic HBV infection and had never been treated. In the case of this clonotype: Its target is unknown.

Production of TCR beta cDNA used about 500 ng total RNA together with a constant-region primer. Amplification in three nested multiplex PCR rounds with slightly modified ARM-PCR gave rise to TCR beta libraries. With TRBV1-TRBV30 forward primers and a C-beta reverse primer, the first two PCR rounds were run for approximately 10 cycles each. TCRdb fed the multiplex PCR reads into MiXCR, producing one record per CDR3 protein. The repertoire consists of around 330,000 distinct CDR3 sequences, with 45% to 70% occurring once and the leading ten covering about a sixth. Trimming removed 5 bases from V and 8 bases from J, with 21 bases in between. There are 16 residues in the CDR3. The V gene's germline CDR1 is SGHVS and CDR2 FQNEAQ.

The chain joins TRBV7-8 to TRBJ1-4; D ambiguous. Sequencing input: peripheral blood. This clonotype originated in a woman in her twenties or thirties with primary liver carcinoma and hepatitis B virus infection. The CDR3 spells CASSRYLGEPGEKLFF. CDR3 DNA: TGTGCCAGCAGCAGATACCTCGGGGAGCCGGGCGAAAAACTGTTTTTT.